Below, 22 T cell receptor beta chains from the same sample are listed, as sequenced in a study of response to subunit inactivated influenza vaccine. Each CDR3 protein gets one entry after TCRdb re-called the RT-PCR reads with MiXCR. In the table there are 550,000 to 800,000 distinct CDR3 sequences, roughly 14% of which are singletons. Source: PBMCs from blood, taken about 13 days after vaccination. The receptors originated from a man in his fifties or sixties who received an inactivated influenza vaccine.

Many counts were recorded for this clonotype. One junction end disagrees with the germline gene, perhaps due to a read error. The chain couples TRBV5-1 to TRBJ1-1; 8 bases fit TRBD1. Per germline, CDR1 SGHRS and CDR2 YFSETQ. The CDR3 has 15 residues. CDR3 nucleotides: TGTGCCAGCTCACCAACCGGGACAGGGAACACTGAAGCTTTCTTT. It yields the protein CASSPTGTGNTEAFF. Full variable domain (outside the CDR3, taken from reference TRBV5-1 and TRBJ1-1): KAGVTQTPRYLIKTRGQQVTLSCSPISGHRSVSWYQQTPGQGLQFLFEYFSETQRNKGNFPGRFSGRQFSNSRSEMNVSTLELGDSALYLCASSPTGTGNTEAFFGQGTRLTVV.

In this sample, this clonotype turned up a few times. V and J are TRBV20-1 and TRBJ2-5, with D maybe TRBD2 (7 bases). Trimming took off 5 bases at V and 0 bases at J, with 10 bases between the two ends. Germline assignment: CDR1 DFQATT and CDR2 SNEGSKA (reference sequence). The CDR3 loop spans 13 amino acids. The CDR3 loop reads CSAEGGNQETQYF. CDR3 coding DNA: TGCAGTGCTGAGGGGGGGAACCAAGAGACCCAGTACTTC.

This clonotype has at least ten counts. The CDR3 DNA is TGTGCCAGCAGCTTAAGACCCAGGGTGGACACCGGGGAGCTGTTTTTT. Translation gives CASSLRPRVDTGELFF. The chain uses TRBV7-9 and TRBJ2-2, with D perhaps TRBD1 (5 bases). The ends were cut back, 2 bases at V and 3 bases at J, with 13 bases in the middle. The germline CDR1 and CDR2 sequences are SEHNR and FQNEAQ (reference sequence). The CDR3 covers 16 residues. Together with reference TRBV7-9 and TRBJ2-2, the CDR3 gives the full variable domain: DTGVSQNPRHKITKRGQNVTFRCDPISEHNRLYWYRQTLGQGPEFLTYFQNEAQLEKSRLLSDRFSAERPKGSFSTLEIQRTEQGDSAMYLCASSLRPRVDTGELFFGEGSRLTVL.

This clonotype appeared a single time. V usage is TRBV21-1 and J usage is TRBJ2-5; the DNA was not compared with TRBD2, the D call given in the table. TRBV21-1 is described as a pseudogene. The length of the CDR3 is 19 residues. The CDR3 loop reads CASRNSRTSGPGHKETQYF. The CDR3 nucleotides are TGTGCCAGCAGGAACTCAAGGACTAGCGGGCCAGGGCATAAAGAGACCCAGTACTTC.

The CDR3 DNA is TGTGCCAGCAGCAAAAACCCCGGGACAGCCTACGAGCAGTACTTC. Translating gives CASSKNPGTAYEQYF. The rearrangement joins TRBV7-9 to TRBJ2-7; 7 bases fit TRBD1. The CDR3 is made up of 15 amino acids. The germline CDR1 and CDR2 sequences are SEHNR and FQNEAQ (reference sequence). V trimming: 5 bases; J trimming: 2 bases; junction bases outside the gene matches: 9.

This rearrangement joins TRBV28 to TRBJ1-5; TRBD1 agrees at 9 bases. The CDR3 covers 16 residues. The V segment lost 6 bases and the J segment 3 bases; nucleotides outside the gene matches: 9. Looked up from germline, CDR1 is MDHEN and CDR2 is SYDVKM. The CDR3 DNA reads TGTGCCAGCAGAATACCGGGACAGGGATCCAATCAGCCCCAGCATTTT. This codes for CASRIPGQGSNQPQHF.

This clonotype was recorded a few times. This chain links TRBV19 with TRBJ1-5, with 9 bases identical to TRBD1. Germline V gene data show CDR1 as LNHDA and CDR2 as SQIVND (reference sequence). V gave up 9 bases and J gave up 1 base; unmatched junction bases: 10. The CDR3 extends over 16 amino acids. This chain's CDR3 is CASRDRVLKSNQPQHF. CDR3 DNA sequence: TGTGCCAGCCGGGACAGGGTGTTAAAGAGCAATCAGCCCCAGCATTTT.

CDR3 protein: CASSLGVRYPYNEQFF. The CDR3 DNA follows: TGTGCCAGCAGCTTAGGAGTCAGATATCCCTACAATGAGCAGTTCTTC. The rearrangement uses TRBV11-2 and TRBJ2-1; D ambiguous. Germline CDR1 SGHAT, CDR2 FQNNGV. The CDR3 runs to 16 residues. With 1 base removed from V and 2 bases from J, the gap between germline ends came to 12 bases.

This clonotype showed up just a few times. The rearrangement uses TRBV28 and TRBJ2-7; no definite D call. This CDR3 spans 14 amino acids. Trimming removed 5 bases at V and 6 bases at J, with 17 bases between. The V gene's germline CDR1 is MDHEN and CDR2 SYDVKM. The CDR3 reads CASSLPPVLGEQYF. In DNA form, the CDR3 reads TGTGCCAGCAGTCTCCCCCCGGTTCTAGGCGAGCAGTACTTC.

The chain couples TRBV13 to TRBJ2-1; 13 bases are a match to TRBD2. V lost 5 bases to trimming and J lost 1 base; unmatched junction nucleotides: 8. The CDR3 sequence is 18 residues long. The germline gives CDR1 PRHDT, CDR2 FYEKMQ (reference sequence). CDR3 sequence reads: CASSPSLLAGGSYNEQFF. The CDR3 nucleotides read TGTGCCAGCAGCCCAAGCCTACTAGCGGGAGGGTCCTACAATGAGCAGTTCTTC.

DNA of the CDR3: TGTGCCAGCAGCTTAGACAGCGGGTCCGGGGAGCTGTTTTTT. Translation: CASSLDSGSGELFF. The rearrangement links TRBV11-2 to TRBJ2-2, with D possibly being TRBD2 (6 bases). CDR1 is SGHAT, CDR2 FQNNGV, per germline. V lost 0 bases to trimming and J lost 6 bases, with 8 bases between them. This CDR3 has 14 amino acids. Combining the CDR3 with reference TRBV11-2 and TRBJ2-2 gives the whole variable domain EAGVAQSPRYKIIEKRQSVAFWCNPISGHATLYWYQQILGQGPKLLIQFQNNGVVDDSQLPKDRFSAERLKGVDSTLKIQPAKLEDSAVYLCASSLDSGSGELFFGEGSRLTVL.

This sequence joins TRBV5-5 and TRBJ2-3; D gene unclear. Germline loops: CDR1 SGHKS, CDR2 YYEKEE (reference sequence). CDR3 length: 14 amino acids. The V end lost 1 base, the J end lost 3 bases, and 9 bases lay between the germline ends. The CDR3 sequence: CASSLSPDTDTQYF. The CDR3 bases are TGTGCCAGCAGCTTGTCGCCTGATACAGATACGCAGTATTTT. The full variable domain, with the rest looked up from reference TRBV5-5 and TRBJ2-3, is DAGVTQSPTHLIKTRGQQVTLRCSPISGHKSVSWYQQVLGQGPQFIFQYYEKEERGRGNFPDRFSARQFPNYSSELNVNALLLGDSALYLCASSLSPDTDTQYFGPGTRLTVL.

The CDR3: CASSAQQNTEAFF. The DNA for the CDR3 is TGTGCCAGCAGCGCCCAACAGAACACTGAAGCTTTCTTT. The rearrangement joins TRBV6-1 to TRBJ1-1; D gene unclear. V lost 6 bases and J 1 base, leaving 9 bases between the germline ends. The CDR3 is 13 residues long. Germline CDR1 MNHNS, CDR2 SASEGT.

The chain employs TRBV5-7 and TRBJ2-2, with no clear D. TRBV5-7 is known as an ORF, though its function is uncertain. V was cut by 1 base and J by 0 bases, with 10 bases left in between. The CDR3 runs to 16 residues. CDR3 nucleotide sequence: TGTGCCAGCAGCTTGATACGGATGGCGAACACCGGGGAGCTGTTTTTT. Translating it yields CASSLIRMANTGELFF.

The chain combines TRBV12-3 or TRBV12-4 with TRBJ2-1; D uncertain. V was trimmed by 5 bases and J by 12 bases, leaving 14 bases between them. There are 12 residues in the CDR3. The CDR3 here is CASSPGRTRQFF. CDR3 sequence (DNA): TGTGCCAGCAGTCCCGGACGGACCCGGCAGTTCTTC.

The CDR3 DNA is TGTGCCATCAGAACCGGGACAGGGCTGTACGAGCAGTACTTC. Translation gives CAIRTGTGLYEQYF. The chain couples TRBV10-3 to TRBJ2-7; 9 positions match TRBD1. V lost 6 bases to trimming and J lost 4 bases; unmatched junction nucleotides: 7. The length of the CDR3 is 14 residues. Germline CDR1 is ENHRY and CDR2 is SYGVKD.

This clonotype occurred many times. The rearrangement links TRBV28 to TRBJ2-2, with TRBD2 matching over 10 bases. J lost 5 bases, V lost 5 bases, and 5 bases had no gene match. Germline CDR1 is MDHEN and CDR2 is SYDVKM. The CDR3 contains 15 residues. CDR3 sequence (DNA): TGTGCCAGCAGTCTTCTAGCGGGGGTAACCGGGGAGCTGTTTTTT. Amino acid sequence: CASSLLAGVTGELFF.

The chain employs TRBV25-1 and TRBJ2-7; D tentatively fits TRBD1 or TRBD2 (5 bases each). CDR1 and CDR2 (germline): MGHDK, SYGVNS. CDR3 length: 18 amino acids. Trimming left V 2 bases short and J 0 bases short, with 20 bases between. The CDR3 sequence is CASSEAWGGSVSSYEQYF. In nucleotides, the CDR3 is TGTGCCAGCAGTGAAGCGTGGGGCGGTAGCGTAAGCTCCTACGAGCAGTACTTC.

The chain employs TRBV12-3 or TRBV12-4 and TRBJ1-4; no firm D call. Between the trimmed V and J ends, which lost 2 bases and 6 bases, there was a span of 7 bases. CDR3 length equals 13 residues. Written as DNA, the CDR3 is TGTGCCAGCAGTTTAATCATCGATGAAAAACTGTTTTTT. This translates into CASSLIIDEKLFF.

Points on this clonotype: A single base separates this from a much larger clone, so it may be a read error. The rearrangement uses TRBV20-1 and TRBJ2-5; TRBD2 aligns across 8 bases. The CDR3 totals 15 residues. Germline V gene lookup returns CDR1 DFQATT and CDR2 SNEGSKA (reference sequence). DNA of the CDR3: TGCAGTGCTAGGGGCCTAGCGGGTATGCAAGAGATCCAGTACTTC. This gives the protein CSARGLAGMQEIQYF.

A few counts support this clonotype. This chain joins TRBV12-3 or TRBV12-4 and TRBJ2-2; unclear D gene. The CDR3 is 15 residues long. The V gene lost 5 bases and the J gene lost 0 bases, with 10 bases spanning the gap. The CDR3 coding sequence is TGTGCCAGCAGTCCTCCTGCAACGAACACCGGGGAGCTGTTTTTT. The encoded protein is CASSPPATNTGELFF.

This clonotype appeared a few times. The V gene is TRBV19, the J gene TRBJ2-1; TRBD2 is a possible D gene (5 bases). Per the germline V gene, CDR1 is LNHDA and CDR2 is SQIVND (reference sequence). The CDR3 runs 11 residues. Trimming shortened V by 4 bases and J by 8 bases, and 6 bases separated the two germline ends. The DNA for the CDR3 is TGTGCCAGTAGTAAGAGGGATGAGCAGTTCTTC. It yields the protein CASSKRDEQFF.